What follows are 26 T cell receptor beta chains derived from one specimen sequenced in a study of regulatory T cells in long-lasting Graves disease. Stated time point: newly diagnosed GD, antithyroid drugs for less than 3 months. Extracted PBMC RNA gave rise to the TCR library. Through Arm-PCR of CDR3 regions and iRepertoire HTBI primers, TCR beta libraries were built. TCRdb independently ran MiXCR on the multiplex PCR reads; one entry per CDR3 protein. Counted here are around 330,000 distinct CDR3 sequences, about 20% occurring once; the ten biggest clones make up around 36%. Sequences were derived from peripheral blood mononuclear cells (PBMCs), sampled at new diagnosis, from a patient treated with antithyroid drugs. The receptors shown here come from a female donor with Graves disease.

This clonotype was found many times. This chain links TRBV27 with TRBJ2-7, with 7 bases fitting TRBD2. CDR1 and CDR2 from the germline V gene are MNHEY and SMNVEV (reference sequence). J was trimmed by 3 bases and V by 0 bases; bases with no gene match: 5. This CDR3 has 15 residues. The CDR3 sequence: CASSLSAGAYYEQYF. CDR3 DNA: TGTGCCAGCAGTTTATCGGCGGGAGCGTACTACGAGCAGTACTTC.

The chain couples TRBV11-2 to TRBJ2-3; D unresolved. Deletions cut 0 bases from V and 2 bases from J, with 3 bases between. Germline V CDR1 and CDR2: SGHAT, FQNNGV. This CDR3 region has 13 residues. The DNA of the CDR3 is TGTGCCAGCAGCTTAGATTACACAGATACGCAGTATTTT. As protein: CASSLDYTDTQYF.

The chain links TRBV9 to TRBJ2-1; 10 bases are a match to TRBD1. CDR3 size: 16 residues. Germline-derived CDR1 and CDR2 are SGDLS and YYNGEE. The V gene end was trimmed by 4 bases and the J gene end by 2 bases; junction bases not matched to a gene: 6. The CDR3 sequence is CASSHTGTGAYNEQFF. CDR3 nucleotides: TGTGCCAGCAGCCACACCGGGACAGGGGCCTACAATGAGCAGTTCTTC.

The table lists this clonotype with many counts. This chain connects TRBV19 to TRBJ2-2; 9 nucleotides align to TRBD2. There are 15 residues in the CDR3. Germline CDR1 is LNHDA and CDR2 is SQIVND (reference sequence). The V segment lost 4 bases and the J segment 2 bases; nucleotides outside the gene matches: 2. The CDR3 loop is CASSKREANTGELFF. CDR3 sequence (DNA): TGTGCCAGTAGTAAGCGGGAGGCAAACACCGGGGAGCTGTTTTTT.

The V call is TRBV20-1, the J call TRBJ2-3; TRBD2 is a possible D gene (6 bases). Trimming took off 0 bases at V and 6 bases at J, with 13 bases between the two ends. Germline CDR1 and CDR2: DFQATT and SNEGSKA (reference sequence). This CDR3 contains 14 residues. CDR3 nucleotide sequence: TGCAGTGCTAGAGATCCCGGACGGGGGGATACGCAGTATTTT. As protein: CSARDPGRGDTQYF.

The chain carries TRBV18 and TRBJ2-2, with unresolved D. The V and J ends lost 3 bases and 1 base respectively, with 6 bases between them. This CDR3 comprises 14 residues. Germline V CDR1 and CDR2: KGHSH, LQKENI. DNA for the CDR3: TGTGCCAGCTCACCCTACAAGAACACCGGGGAGCTGTTTTTT. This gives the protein CASSPYKNTGELFF.

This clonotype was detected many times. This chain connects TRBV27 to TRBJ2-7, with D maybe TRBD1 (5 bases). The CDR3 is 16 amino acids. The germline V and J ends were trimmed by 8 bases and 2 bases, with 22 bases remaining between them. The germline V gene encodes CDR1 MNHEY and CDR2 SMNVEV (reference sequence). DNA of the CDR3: TGTGCCAGCGGACACCCCTCTCCCGTAAATACCTACGAGCAGTACTTC. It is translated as CASGHPSPVNTYEQYF.

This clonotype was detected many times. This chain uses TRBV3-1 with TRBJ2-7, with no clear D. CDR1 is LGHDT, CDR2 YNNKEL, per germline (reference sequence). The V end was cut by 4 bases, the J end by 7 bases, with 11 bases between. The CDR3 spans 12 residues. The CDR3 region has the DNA TGTGCCAGCAGCCCAGAGTCGGGTGAGCAGTACTTC. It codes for CASSPESGEQYF.

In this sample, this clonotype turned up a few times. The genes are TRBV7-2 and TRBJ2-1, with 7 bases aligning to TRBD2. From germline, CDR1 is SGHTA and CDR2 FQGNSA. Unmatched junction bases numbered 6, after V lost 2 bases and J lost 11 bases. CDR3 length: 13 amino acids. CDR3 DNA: TGTGCCAGCAGCTTAAGGCGGGAGAATCAGCAGTTCTTC. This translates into CASSLRRENQQFF.

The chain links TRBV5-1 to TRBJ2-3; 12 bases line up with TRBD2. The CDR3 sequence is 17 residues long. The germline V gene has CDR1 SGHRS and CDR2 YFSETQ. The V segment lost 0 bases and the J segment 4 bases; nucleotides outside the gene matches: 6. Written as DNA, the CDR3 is TGCGCCAGCAGCTTGGGACTAGCGGGAGTGCCTCCAGATACGCAGTATTTT. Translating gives CASSLGLAGVPPDTQYF.

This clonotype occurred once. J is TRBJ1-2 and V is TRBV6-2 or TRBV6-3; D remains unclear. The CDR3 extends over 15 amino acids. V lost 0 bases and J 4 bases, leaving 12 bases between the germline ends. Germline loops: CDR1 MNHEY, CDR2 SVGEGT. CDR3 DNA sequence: TGTGCCAGCAGTTACTCGATGGGCGGACTCTATGGCTACACCTTC. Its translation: CASSYSMGGLYGYTF.

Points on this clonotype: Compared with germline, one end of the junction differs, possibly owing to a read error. DNA of the CDR3: TGCGCCAGCAGCCCCCCGTCGACCGGCGAGCAGTACTTC. Its translation is CASSPPSTGEQYF. The rearrangement uses TRBV11-2 and TRBJ2-7; D is undetermined. CDR1 is SGHAT and CDR2 is FQNNGV in the germline V gene. The CDR3 spans 13 residues.

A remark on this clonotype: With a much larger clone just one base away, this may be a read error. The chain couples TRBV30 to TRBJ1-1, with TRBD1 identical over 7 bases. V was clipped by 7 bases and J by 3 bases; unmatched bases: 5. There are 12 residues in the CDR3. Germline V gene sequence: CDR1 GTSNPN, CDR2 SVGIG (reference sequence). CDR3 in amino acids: CASVQGYTEAFF. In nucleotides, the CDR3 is TGTGCCTCGGTACAGGGGTACACTGAAGCTTTCTTT.

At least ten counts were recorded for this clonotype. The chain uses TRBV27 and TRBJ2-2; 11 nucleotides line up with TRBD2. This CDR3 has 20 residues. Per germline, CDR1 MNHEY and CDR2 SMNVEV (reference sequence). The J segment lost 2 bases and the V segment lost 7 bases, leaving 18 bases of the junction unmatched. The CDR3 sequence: CASTVHGTSGGGLNTGELFF. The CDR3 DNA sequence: TGTGCCAGCACGGTCCACGGGACTAGCGGAGGGGGTTTAAACACCGGGGAGCTGTTTTTT.

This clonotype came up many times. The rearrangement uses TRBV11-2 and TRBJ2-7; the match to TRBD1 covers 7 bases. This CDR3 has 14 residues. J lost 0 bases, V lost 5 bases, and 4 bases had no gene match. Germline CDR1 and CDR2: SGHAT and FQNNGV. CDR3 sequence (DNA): TGTGCCAGCAGCCCCCGGACAGGCTCCTACGAGCAGTACTTC. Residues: CASSPRTGSYEQYF.

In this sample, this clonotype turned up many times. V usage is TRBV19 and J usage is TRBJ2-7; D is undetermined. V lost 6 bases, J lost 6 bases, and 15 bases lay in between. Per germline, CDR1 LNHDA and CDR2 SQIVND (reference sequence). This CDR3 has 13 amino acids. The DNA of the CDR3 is TGTGCCAGTAGCACTTGGGGAACTTGCGAGCAGTACTTC. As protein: CASSTWGTCEQYF.

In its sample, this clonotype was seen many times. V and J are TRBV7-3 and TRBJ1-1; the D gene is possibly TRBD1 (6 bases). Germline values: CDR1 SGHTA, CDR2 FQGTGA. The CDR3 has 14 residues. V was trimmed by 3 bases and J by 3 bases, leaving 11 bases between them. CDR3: CASSLGAGDTEAFF. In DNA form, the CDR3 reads TGTGCCAGCAGCTTGGGGGCGGGGGACACTGAAGCTTTCTTT.

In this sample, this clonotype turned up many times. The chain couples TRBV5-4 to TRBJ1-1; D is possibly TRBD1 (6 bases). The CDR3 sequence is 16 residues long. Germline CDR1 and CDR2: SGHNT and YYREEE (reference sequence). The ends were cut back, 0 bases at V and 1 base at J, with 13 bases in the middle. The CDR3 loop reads CASSLGSGQTNTEAFF. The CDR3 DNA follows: TGTGCCAGCAGCTTGGGCTCCGGACAGACGAACACTGAAGCTTTCTTT.

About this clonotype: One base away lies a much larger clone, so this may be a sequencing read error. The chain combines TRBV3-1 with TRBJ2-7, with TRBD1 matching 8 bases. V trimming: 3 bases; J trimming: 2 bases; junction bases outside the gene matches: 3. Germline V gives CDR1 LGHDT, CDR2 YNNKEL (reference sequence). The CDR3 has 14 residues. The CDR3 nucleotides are TGTGCCAGCAGCCACTCGACAGGGGCCTACGAGCAGTACTTC. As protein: CASSHSTGAYEQYF.

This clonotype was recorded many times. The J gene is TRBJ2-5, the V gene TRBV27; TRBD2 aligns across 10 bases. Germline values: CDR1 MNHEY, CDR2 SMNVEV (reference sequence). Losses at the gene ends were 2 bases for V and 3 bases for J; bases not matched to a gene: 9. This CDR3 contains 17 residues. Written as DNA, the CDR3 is TGTGCCAGCAGTTTACGGGTTAGCGGGAGGAGTGAAGAGACCCAGTACTTC. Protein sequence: CASSLRVSGRSEETQYF.

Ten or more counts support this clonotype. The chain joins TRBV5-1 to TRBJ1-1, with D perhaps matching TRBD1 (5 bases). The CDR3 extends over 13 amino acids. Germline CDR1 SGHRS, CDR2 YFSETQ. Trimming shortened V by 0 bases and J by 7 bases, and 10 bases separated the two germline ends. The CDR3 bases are TGCGCCAGCAGCTTGGATCGGGGCAGTGAAGCTTTCTTT. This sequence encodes CASSLDRGSEAFF. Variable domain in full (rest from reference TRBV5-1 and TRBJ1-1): KAGVTQTPRYLIKTRGQQVTLSCSPISGHRSVSWYQQTPGQGLQFLFEYFSETQRNKGNFPGRFSGRQFSNSRSEMNVSTLELGDSALYLCASSLDRGSEAFFGQGTRLTVV.

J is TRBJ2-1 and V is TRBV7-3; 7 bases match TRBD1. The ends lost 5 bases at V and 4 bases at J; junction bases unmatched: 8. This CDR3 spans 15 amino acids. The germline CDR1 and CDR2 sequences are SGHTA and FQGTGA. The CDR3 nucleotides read TGTGCCAGCAGCAAACCGGGACAGAAGTACAATGAGCAGTTCTTC. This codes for CASSKPGQKYNEQFF.

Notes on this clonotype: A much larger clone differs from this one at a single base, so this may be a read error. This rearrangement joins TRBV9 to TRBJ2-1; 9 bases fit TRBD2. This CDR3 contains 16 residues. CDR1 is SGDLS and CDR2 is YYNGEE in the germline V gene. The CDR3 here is CASSASSGSPYSEQFF. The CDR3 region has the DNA TGTGCCAGCAGCGCGAGTAGCGGGAGCCCCTACAGTGAGCAGTTCTTC.

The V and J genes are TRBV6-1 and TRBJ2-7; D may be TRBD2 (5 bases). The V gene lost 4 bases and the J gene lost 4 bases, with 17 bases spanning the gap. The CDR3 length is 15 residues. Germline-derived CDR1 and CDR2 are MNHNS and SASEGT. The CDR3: CASSVVFGELYEQYF. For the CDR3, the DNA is TGTGCCAGCAGTGTGGTTTTCGGGGAATTGTACGAGCAGTACTTC.

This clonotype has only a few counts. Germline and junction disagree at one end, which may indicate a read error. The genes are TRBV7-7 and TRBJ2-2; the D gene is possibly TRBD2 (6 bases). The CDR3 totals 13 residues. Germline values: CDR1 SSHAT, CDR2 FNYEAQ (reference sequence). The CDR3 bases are TGTGCTAGCAGCTTAGGGGAGGCCGGGGAGCTGTTTTTT. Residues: CASSLGEAGELFF.

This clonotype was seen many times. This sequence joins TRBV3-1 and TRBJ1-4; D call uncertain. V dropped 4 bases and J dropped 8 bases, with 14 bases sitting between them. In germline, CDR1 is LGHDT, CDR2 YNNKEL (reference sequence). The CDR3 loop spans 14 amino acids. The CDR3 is CASSPGTLGEKLFF. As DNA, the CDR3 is TGTGCCAGCAGCCCCGGAACTCTGGGGGAAAAACTGTTTTTT. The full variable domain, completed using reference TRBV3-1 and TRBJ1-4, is DTAVSQTPKYLVTQMGNDKSIKCEQNLGHDTMYWYKQDSKKFLKIMFSYNNKELIINETVPNRFSPKSPDKAHLNLHINSLELGDSAVYFCASSPGTLGEKLFFGSGTQLSVL.